This T cell receptor (beta chain) was recorded in a study of T cells in Graves' hyperthyroidism and ophthalmopathy. Study summary: Peripheral blood collection took place at initial diagnosis, before any treatment.

Germline CDR1 is MNHEY and CDR2 is SVGAGI. This CDR3 has 14 residues. V lost 2 bases to trimming and J lost 6 bases, with 14 bases between them. RNA transcripts yielded amplified TCR beta CDR3 regions. TCR CDR3 regions were first amplified by RT-PCR with HTBI primers. TCRdb fed the multiplex PCR reads into MiXCR, producing one record per CDR3 protein. In the table there are 350,000 or so distinct CDR3 sequences, 18% of which are singletons. The V and J genes are TRBV6-5 and TRBJ2-7, with D perhaps given as TRBD1 or TRBD2 (5 bases each). The source of this sequence is a middle-aged woman with Graves' ophthalmopathy. The material sequenced was blood. The CDR3 reads CASSYDGQGREQYF. The CDR3 region has the DNA TGTGCCAGCAGTTACGATGGGCAGGGACGCGAGCAGTACTTC.